The clone carrying this TCR beta chain showed up many times. Its target is unknown. These data are taken from a study of response to subunit inactivated influenza vaccine. CDR3 size: 15 residues. Between the trimmed V and J ends, which lost 2 bases and 1 base, there was a span of 11 bases. Germline CDR1 and CDR2: MNHEY and SVGAGI. Using its own MiXCR run on the RT-PCR reads, TCRdb lists one record per CDR3 protein. Among 550,000 to 650,000 distinct CDR3 sequences listed, approximately 10% were seen once. Findings of the study overall: T cells newly recruited by each seasonal influenza vaccination are few, the authors suggested.

J is TRBJ1-1 and V is TRBV6-5; D gene unclear. This clonotype originated in a man aged 45-60 years who received an inactivated influenza vaccine. Sequencing was performed on PBMCs from blood, taken on the day of vaccination. Here the CDR3 DNA reads TGTGCCAGCAGTTACAGGTGGACGCAGAACACTGAAGCTTTCTTT. Its protein product is CASSYRWTQNTEAFF.